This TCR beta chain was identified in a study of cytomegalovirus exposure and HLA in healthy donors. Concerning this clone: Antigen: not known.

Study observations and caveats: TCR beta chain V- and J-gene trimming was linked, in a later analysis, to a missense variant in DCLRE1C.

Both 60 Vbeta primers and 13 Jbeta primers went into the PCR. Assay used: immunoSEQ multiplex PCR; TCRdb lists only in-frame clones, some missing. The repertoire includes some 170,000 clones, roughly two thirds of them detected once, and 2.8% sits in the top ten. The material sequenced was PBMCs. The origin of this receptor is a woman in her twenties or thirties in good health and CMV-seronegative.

The CDR3 DNA is TGTGCCAGCAGCCAAGGGGCGGTCACTAGCACTGAAGCTTTCTTT. Amino acid sequence: CASSQGAVTSTEAFF. The chain recombines TRBV4-2 with TRBJ1-1, with D uncertain. CDR1 and CDR2 (germline): LGHNA, YNFKEQ. The CDR3 runs to 15 residues. V was pared by 1 base and J by 4 bases, with 13 bases between.